This TCR beta chain was captured in a study of shared clonotypes between healthy human individuals. Study-wide points: Clonotype sharing across donors was expected to vary with sequencing depth. Larger richness was generally estimated for naive than memory subsets.

Worth noting for this clone: Its target is unknown.

The CDR3 runs to 17 residues. The germline gives CDR1 SGDLS, CDR2 YYNGEE. V shed 2 bases, J shed 4 bases, and the junction held 12 bases outside the gene matches. In the CD4+ fraction, cells were divided into CD45RA+ naive and CD45RA-negative memory subsets. Replicate PCRs run on sorted subsets employed around 200 ng DNA, around 27,000 T cell genomes. TCRdb's table, derived via immunoSEQ multiplex PCR, lists solely in-frame clones and lacks some. The sample includes 2 million to 2.5 million clones, around 90% of them seen just once. Material: naive CD4+ T cells from PBMCs. The subset denotes: CD45RA+ positively selected. This receptor was identified in a man aged 18-30 years in good health. Some clones in this sample may be carry-over from other donors' samples. The genes are TRBV9 and TRBJ2-5, with TRBD1 matching 9 bases. This CDR3 is CASSVAGTGSFVETQYF. For the CDR3, the DNA is TGTGCCAGCAGCGTGGCTGGGACAGGGTCTTTCGTAGAGACCCAGTACTTC.